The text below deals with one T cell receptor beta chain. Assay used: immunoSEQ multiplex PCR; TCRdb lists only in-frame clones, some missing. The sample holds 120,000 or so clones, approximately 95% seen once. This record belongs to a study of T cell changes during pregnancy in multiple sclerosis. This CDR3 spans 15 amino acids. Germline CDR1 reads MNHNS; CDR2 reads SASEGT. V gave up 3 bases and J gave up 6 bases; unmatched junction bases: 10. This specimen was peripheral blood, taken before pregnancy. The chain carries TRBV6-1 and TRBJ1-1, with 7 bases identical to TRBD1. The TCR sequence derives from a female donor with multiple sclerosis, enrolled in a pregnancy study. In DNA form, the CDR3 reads TGTGCCAGCAGTGATAAGAGGGGGCTCTTGTCTGAAGCTTTCTTT. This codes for CASSDKRGLLSEAFF.